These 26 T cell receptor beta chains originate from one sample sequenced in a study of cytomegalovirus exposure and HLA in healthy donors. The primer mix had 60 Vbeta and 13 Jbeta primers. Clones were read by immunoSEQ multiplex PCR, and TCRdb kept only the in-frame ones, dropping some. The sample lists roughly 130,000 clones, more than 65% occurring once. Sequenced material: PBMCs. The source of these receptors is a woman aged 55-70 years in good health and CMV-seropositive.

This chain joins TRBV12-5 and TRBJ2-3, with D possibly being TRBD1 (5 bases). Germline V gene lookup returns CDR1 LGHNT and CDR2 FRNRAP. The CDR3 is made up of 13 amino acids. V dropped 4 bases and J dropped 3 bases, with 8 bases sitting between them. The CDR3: CASGSRGTDTQYF. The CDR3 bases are TGTGCTAGTGGTTCTAGGGGAACAGATACGCAGTATTTT.

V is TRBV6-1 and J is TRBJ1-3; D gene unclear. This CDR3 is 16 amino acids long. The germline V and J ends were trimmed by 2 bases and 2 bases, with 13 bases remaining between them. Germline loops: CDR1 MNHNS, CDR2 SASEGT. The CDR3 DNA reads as TGTGCCAGCAGTGAATCTCCGGGAGGGACTGGAAACACCATATATTTT. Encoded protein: CASSESPGGTGNTIYF.

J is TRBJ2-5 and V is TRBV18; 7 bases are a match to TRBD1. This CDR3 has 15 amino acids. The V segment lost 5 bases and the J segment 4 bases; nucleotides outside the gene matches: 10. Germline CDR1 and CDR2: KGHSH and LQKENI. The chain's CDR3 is CASSSNRGVGETQYF. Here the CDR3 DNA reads TGTGCCAGCTCATCAAACAGGGGTGTGGGAGAGACCCAGTACTTC.

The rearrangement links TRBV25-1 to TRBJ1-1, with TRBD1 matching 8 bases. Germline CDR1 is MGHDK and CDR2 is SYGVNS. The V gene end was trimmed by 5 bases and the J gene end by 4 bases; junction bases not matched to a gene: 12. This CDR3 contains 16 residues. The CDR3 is CASSFALQGGFTEAFF. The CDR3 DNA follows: TGTGCCAGCAGTTTCGCGCTACAGGGGGGATTCACTGAAGCTTTCTTT.

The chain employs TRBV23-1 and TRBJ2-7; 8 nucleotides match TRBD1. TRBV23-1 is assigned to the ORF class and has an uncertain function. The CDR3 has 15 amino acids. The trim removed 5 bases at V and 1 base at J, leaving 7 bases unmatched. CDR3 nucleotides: TGCGCCAGCAGTTCCGGACAGGGTGGGTCCTACGAGCAGTACTTC. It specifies CASSSGQGGSYEQYF.

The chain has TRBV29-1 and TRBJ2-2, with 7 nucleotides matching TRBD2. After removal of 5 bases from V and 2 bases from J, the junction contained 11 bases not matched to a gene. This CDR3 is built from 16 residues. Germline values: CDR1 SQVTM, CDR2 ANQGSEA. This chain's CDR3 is CSVRRSGVANTGELFF. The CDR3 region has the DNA TGCAGCGTTCGAAGAAGCGGGGTAGCTAACACCGGGGAGCTGTTTTTT.

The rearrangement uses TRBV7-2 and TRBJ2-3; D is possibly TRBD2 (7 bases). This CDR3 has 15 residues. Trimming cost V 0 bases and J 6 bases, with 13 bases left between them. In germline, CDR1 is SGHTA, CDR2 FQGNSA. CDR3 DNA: TGTGCCAGCAGCTTAGCGGGGGGGCCGGGTGATACGCAGTATTTT. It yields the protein CASSLAGGPGDTQYF.

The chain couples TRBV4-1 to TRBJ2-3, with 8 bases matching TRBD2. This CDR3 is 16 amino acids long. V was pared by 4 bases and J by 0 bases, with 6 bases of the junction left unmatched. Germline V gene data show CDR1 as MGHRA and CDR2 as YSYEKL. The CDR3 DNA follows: TGCGCCAGCAGCCGATCGCTAGCGGGCAGCACAGATACGCAGTATTTT. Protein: CASSRSLAGSTDTQYF.

The CDR3 protein is CASSPTTDGTYEQYF. In DNA form, the CDR3 reads TGCGCCAGCAGCCCTACAACCGACGGGACCTACGAGCAGTACTTC. The rearrangement joins TRBV5-1 to TRBJ2-7; D might be TRBD2 (5 bases). Trimming cost V 4 bases and J 2 bases, with 16 bases left between them. Germline V gene data show CDR1 as SGHRS and CDR2 as YFSETQ. The length of the CDR3 is 15 residues.

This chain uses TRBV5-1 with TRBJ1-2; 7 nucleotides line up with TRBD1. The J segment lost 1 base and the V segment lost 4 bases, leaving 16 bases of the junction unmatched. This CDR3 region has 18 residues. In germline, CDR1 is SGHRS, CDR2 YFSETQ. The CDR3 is CASSVIRGTDTFNYGYTF. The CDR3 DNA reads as TGCGCCAGCAGCGTAATTCGAGGGACAGACACATTTAACTATGGCTACACCTTC.

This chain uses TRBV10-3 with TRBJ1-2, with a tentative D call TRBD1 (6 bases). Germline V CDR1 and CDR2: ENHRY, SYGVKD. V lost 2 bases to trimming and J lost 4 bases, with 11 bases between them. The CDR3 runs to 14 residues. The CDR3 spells CAISEGGRTYGYTF. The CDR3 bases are TGTGCCATCAGTGAGGGGGGCCGAACCTATGGCTACACCTTC.

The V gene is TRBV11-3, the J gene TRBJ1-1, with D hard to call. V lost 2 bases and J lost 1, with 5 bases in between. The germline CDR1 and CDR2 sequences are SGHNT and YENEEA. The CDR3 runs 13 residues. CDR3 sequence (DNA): TGTGCCAGCAGCTTAACAGAGAACACTGAAGCTTTCTTT. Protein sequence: CASSLTENTEAFF.

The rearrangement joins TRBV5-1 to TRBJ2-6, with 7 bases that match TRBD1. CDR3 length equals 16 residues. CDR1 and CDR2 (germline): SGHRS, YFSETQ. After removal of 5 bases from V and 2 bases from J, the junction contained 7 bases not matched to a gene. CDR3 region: CASRSTGKAGANVLTF. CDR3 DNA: TGCGCCAGCAGATCGACAGGGAAGGCTGGGGCCAACGTCCTGACTTTC. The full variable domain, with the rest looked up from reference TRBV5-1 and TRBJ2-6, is KAGVTQTPRYLIKTRGQQVTLSCSPISGHRSVSWYQQTPGQGLQFLFEYFSETQRNKGNFPGRFSGRQFSNSRSEMNVSTLELGDSALYLCASRSTGKAGANVLTFGAGSRLTVL.

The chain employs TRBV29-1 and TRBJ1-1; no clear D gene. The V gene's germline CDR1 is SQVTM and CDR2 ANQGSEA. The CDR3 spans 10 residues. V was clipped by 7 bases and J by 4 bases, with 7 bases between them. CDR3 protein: CSASGTEAFF. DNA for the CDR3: TGCAGCGCCTCGGGCACTGAAGCTTTCTTT.

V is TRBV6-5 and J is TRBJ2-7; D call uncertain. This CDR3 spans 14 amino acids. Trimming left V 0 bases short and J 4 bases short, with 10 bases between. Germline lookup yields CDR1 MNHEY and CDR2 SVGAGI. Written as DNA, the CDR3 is TGTGCCAGCAGTTACTCGCGAGCTCCGTACGAGCAGTACTTC. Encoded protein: CASSYSRAPYEQYF.

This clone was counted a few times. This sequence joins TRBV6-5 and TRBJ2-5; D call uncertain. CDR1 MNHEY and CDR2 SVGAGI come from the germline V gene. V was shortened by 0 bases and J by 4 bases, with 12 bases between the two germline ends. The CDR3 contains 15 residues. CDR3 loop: CASSYSPRVGETQYF. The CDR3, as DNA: TGTGCCAGCAGTTACTCCCCCCGGGTAGGAGAGACCCAGTACTTC.

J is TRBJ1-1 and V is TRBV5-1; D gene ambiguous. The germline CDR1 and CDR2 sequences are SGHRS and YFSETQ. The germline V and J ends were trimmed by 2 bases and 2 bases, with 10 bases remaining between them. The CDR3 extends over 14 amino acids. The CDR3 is CASSFHGGNTEAFF. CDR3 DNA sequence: TGCGCCAGCAGCTTTCACGGCGGAAACACTGAAGCTTTCTTT. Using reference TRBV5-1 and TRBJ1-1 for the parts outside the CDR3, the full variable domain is KAGVTQTPRYLIKTRGQQVTLSCSPISGHRSVSWYQQTPGQGLQFLFEYFSETQRNKGNFPGRFSGRQFSNSRSEMNVSTLELGDSALYLCASSFHGGNTEAFFGQGTRLTVV.

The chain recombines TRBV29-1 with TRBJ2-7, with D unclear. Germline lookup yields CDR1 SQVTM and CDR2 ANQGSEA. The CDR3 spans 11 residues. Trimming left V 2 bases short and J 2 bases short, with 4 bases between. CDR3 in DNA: TGCAGCGTTGAACAGGCCTACGAGCAGTACTTC. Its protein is CSVEQAYEQYF.

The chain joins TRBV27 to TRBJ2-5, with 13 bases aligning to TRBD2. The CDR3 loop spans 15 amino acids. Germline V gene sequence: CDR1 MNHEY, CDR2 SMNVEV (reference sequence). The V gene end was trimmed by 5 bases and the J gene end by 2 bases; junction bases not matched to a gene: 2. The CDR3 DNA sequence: TGTGCCAGCAGTCGACTAGCGGGGGGACAAGAGACCCAGTACTTC. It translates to CASSRLAGGQETQYF.

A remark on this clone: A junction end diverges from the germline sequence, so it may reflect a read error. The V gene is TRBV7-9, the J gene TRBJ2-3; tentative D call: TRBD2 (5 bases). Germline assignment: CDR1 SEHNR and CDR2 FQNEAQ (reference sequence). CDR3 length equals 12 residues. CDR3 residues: CSSRRGTDTQYF. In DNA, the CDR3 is TGTTCCAGCAGACGGGGAACAGATACGCAGTATTTT.

The DNA for the CDR3 is TGCGCCAGCAGCTTGTATCTAGCGGGGGGGTCCGGAAACGAGCAGTACTTC. Amino acids: CASSLYLAGGSGNEQYF. The V call is TRBV5-1, the J call TRBJ2-7, with 12 nucleotides matching TRBD2. Germline CDR1 and CDR2: SGHRS and YFSETQ. CDR3 length equals 17 residues. Trimming cost V 1 base and J 5 bases; bases outside gene matches: 10. Filled out from reference TRBV5-1 and TRBJ2-7, the complete variable domain reads KAGVTQTPRYLIKTRGQQVTLSCSPISGHRSVSWYQQTPGQGLQFLFEYFSETQRNKGNFPGRFSGRQFSNSRSEMNVSTLELGDSALYLCASSLYLAGGSGNEQYFGPGTRLTVT.

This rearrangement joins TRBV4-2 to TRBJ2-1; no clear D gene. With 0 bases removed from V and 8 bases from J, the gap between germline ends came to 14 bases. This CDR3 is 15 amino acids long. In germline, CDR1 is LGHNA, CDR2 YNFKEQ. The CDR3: CASSQEAGFVDEQFF. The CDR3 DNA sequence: TGTGCCAGCAGCCAAGAGGCAGGTTTCGTGGATGAGCAGTTCTTC.

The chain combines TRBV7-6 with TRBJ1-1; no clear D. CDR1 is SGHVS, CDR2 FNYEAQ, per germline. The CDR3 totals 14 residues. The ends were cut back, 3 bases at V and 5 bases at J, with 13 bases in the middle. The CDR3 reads CASSFTSSETEAFF. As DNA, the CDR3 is TGTGCCAGCAGCTTTACCTCCTCCGAGACTGAAGCTTTCTTT.

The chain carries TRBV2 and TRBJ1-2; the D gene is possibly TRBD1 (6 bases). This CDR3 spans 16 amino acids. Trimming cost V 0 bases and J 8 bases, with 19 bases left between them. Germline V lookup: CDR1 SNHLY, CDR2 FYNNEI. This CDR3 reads CASSEALRGHFHGYTF. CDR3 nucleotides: TGTGCCAGCAGTGAAGCGCTTAGGGGACATTTCCACGGCTACACCTTC.

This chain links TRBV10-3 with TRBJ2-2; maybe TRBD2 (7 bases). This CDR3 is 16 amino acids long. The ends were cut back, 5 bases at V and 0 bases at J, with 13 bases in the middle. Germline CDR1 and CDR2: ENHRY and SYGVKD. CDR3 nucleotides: TGTGCCATCAGTATAGGGGGGGGGACGAACACCGGGGAGCTGTTTTTT. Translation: CAISIGGGTNTGELFF.

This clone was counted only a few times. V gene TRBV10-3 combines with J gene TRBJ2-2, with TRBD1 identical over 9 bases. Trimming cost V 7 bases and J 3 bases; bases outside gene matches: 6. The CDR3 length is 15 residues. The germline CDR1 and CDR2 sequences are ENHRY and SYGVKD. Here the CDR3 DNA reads TGTGCCATCACGGGGGACAGGGAGGACACCGGGGAGCTGTTTTTT. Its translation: CAITGDREDTGELFF.